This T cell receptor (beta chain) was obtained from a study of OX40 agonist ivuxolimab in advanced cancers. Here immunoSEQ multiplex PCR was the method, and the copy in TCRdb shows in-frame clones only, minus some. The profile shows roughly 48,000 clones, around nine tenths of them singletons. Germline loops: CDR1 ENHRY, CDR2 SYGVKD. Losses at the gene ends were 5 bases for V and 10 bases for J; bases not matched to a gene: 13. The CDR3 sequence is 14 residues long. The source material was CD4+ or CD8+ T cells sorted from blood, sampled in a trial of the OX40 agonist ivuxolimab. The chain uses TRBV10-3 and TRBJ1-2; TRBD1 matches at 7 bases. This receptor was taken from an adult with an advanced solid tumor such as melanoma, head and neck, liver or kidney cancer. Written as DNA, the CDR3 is TGTGCCATCAGTTCCGAAAGACAGGGTTCTGCCTACACCTTC. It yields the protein CAISSERQGSAYTF.